These 6 T cell receptor beta chains were sequenced from one sample in a study of blood T cell repertoires in COVID-19. The method was immunoSEQ multiplex PCR; TCRdb's version includes in-frame clones alone and lacks a portion of them. The table records over 150,000 clones, 84% of them present only once. Sequencing was done on a sample of peripheral blood. All receptors come from a man aged 18 to 35 with active or convalescent COVID-19.

This clone was observed a single time. The gene calls are TRBV7-9 and TRBJ2-3; TRBD1 agrees at 8 bases. Trimming at V came to 3 bases and at J to 2 bases, leaving 4 bases not matched to a gene. The CDR3 sequence is 15 residues long. Germline CDR1 reads SEHNR; CDR2 reads FQNEAQ (reference sequence). The CDR3 nucleotides read TGTGCCAGCAGCTTTGGGGACAGGATCACAGATACGCAGTATTTT. Protein sequence: CASSFGDRITDTQYF.

The rearrangement joins TRBV5-6 to TRBJ1-3; D may be TRBD1 (5 bases). V shed 1 base and J shed 2 bases, with 16 bases lying between them. The CDR3 length is 17 residues. Germline values: CDR1 SGHDT, CDR2 YYEEEE. The CDR3: CASSLFGSQGTGNTIYF. CDR3 nucleotide sequence: TGTGCCAGCAGCTTGTTCGGCAGCCAGGGAACTGGAAACACCATATATTTT. Full variable domain (rest looked up from reference TRBV5-6 and TRBJ1-3): DAGVTQSPTHLIKTRGQQVTLRCSPKSGHDTVSWYQQALGQGPQFIFQYYEEEERQRGNFPDRFSGHQFPNYSSELNVNALLLGDSALYLCASSLFGSQGTGNTIYFGEGSWLTVV.

This chain uses TRBV6-5 with TRBJ2-2; weak D call: TRBD2 (6 bases). Germline CDR1 MNHEY, CDR2 SVGAGI. The CDR3 has 14 residues. The V and J ends lost 6 bases and 0 bases respectively, with 8 bases between them. The CDR3 sequence: CASRGGTNTGELFF. The CDR3 bases are TGTGCCAGCAGGGGGGGAACGAACACCGGGGAGCTGTTTTTT.

The chain joins TRBV2 to TRBJ1-2; D call uncertain. The CDR3 loop spans 14 amino acids. Trimming removed 2 bases at V and 5 bases at J, with 12 bases between. Germline CDR1 reads SNHLY; CDR2 reads FYNNEI. CDR3 nucleotide sequence: TGTGCCAGCAGTGAACGCTCCAGTTCTTATGGCTACACCTTC. As protein: CASSERSSSYGYTF.

The CDR3 DNA sequence: TGTGCCAGCAGCTTAGTGCCCCAACTAGTAAGCACAGATACGCAGTATTTT. Translating it yields CASSLVPQLVSTDTQYF. J is TRBJ2-3 and V is TRBV7-8; D is possibly TRBD2 (5 bases). V gave up 1 base and J gave up 0 bases, with 14 bases separating them. This CDR3 contains 17 residues. Germline assignment: CDR1 SGHVS and CDR2 FQNEAQ.

This clone was seen only a few times. The DNA for the CDR3 is TGTGCCAGCAGCCGAGACAGGAAAGCTTTCTTT. It yields the protein CASSRDRKAFF. The J gene is TRBJ1-1, the V gene TRBV3-1 (or the pseudogene TRBV3-2); TRBD1 is a possible D gene (6 bases). V dropped 4 bases and J dropped 9 bases, with 9 bases sitting between them. The germline CDR1 and CDR2 sequences are LGHDT and YNNKEL (reference sequence). CDR3 length: 11 residues.